This T cell receptor (beta chain) was identified during a study of control samples from healthy donors and cancer patients. V was shortened by 1 base and J by 1 base, with 13 bases between the two germline ends. The germline V gene encodes CDR1 LGHDT and CDR2 YNNKEL (reference sequence). The CDR3 is 16 amino acids. TCRdb keeps only in-frame clones here, not all; method: immunoSEQ multiplex PCR. The sample consists of roughly 76,000 clones, 80% to 95% of them appearing once. This sequence joins TRBV3-1 (or the pseudogene TRBV3-2) and TRBJ1-1; D call uncertain. This receptor was taken from a woman in her 40s with lung cancer. The sample was PBMCs. CDR3 sequence (DNA): TGTGCCAGCAGCCAAGCCCTGCGACAATCGAACACTGAAGCTTTCTTT. It specifies CASSQALRQSNTEAFF.